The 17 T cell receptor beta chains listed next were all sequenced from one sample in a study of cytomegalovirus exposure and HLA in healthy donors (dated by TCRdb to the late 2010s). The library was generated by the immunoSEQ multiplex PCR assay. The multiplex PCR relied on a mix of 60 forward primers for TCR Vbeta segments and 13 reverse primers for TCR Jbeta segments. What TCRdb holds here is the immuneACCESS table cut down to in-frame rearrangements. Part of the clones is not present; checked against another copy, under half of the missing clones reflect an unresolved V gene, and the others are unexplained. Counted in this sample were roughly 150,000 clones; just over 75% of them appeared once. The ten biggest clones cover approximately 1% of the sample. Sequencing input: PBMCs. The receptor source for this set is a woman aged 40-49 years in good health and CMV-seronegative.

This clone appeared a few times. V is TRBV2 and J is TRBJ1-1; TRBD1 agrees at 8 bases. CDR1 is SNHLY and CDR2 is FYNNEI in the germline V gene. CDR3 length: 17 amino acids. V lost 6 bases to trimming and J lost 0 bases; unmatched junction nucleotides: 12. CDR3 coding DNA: TGTGCCAGCAGCGACGGGCCGCCGGGACAGGTGAACACTGAAGCTTTCTTT. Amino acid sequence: CASSDGPPGQVNTEAFF.

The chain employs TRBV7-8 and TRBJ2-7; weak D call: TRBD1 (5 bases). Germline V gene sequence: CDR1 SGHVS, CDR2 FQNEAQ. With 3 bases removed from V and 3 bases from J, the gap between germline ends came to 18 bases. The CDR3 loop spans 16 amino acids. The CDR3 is CASSFSPTELIYEQYF. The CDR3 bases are TGTGCCAGCAGCTTCTCCCCGACAGAGCTTATCTACGAGCAGTACTTC. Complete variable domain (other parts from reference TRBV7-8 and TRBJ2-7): GAGVSQSPRYKVAKRGQDVALRCDPISGHVSLFWYQQALGQGPEFLTYFQNEAQLDKSGLPSDRFFAERPEGSVSTLKIQRTQQEDSAVYLCASSFSPTELIYEQYFGPGTRLTVT.

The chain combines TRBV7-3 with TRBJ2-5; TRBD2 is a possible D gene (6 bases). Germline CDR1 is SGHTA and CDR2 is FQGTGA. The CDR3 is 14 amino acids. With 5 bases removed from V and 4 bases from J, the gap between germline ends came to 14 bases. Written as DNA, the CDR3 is TGTGCCAGCAGCCAATCCGGGGGAAGAGAGACCCAGTACTTC. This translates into CASSQSGGRETQYF.

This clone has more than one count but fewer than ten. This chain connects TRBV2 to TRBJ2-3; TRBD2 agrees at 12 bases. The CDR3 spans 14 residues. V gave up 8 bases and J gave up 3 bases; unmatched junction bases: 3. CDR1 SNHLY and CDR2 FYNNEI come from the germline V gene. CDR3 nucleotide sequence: TGTGCCAGCCTAGCGGGAGGGAGGACAGATACGCAGTATTTT. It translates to CASLAGGRTDTQYF. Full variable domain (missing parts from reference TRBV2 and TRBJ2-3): EPEVTQTPSHQVTQMGQEVILRCVPISNHLYFYWYRQILGQKVEFLVSFYNNEISEKSEIFDDQFSVERPDGSNFTLKIRSTKLEDSAMYFCASLAGGRTDTQYFGPGTRLTVL.

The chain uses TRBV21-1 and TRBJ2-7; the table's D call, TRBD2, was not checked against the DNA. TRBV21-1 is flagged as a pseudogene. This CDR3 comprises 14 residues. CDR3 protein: CASSRLPQSGPSSF. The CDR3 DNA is TGTGCCAGCAGCAGACTACCCCAAAGCGGGCCGTCCTCCTTC.

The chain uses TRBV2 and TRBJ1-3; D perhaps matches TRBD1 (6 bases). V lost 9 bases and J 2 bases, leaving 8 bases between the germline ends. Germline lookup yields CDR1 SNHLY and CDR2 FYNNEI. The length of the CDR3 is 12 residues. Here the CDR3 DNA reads TGTGCCAGACAGGGAGCTGGAAACACCATATATTTT. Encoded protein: CARQGAGNTIYF. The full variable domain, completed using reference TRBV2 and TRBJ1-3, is EPEVTQTPSHQVTQMGQEVILRCVPISNHLYFYWYRQILGQKVEFLVSFYNNEISEKSEIFDDQFSVERPDGSNFTLKIRSTKLEDSAMYFCARQGAGNTIYFGEGSWLTVV.

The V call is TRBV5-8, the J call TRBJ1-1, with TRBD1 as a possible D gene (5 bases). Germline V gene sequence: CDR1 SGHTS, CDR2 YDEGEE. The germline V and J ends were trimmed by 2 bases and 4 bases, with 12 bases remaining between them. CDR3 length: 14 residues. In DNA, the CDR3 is TGTGCCAGCAGCTTTGCAGGGCAGGGCACTGAAGCTTTCTTT. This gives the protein CASSFAGQGTEAFF.

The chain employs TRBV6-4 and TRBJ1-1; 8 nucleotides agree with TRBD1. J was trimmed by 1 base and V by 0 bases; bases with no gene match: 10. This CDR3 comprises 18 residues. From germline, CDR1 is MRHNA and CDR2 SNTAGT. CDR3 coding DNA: TGTGCCAGCAGTGACTCGACCGCCAGGGACAGGCAGAACACTGAAGCTTTCTTT. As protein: CASSDSTARDRQNTEAFF.

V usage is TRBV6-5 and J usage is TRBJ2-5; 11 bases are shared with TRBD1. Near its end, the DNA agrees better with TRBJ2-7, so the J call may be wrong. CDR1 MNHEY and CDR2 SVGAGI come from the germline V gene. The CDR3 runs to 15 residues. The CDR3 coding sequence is TGTGCCAGCAGTTACTCGCGGGACAGGGGGTACGAGCAGTACTTC. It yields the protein CASSYSRDRGYEQYF.

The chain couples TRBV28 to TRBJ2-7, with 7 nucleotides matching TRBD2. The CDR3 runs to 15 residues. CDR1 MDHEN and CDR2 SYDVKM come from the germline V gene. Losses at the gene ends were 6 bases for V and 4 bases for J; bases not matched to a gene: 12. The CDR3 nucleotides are TGTGCCAGCAGGACCTCAGGCGGGAGTGGGTACGAGCAGTACTTC. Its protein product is CASRTSGGSGYEQYF.

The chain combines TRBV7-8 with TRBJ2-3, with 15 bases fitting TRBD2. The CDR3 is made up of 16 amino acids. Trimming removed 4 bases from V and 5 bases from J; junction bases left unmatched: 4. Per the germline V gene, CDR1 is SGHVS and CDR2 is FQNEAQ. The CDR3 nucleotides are TGTGCCAGCAGCTGGGGACTAGCGGGAGGTGGAGATACGCAGTATTTT. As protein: CASSWGLAGGGDTQYF.

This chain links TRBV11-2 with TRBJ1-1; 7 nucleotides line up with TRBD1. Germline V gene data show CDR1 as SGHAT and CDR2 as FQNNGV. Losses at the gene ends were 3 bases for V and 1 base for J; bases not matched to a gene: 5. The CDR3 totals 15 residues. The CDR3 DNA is TGTGCCAGCAGCTTTCGGGACAGAGCGAACACTGAAGCTTTCTTT. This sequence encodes CASSFRDRANTEAFF.

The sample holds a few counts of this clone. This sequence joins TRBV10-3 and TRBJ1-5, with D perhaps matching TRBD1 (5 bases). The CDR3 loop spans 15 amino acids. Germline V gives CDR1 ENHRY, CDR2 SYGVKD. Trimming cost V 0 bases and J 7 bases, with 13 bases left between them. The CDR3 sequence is CAISESAGDRQPQHF. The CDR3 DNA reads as TGTGCCATCAGTGAGTCGGCGGGGGATCGGCAGCCCCAGCATTTT.

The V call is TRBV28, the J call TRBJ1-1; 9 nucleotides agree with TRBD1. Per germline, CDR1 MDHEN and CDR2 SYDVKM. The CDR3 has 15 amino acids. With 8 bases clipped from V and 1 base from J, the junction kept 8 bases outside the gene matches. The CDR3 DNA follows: TGTGCCAGCCATACAGGGGGCGCGGAGAACACTGAAGCTTTCTTT. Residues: CASHTGGAENTEAFF.

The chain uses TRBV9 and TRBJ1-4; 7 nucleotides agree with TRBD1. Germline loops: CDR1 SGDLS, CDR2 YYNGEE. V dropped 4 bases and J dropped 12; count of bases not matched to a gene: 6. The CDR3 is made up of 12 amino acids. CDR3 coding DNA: TGTGCCAGCAGCCCTACCGGACAGGAACTGTTTTTT. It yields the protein CASSPTGQELFF.

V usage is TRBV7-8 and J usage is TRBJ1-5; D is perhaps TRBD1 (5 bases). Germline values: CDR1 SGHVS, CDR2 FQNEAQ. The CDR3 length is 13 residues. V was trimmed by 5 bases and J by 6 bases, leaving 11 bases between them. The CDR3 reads CASSPGGGQPQHF. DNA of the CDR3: TGTGCCAGCAGCCCCGGGGGGGGTCAGCCCCAGCATTTT. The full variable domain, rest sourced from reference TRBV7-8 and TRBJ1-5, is GAGVSQSPRYKVAKRGQDVALRCDPISGHVSLFWYQQALGQGPEFLTYFQNEAQLDKSGLPSDRFFAERPEGSVSTLKIQRTQQEDSAVYLCASSPGGGQPQHFGDGTRLSIL.

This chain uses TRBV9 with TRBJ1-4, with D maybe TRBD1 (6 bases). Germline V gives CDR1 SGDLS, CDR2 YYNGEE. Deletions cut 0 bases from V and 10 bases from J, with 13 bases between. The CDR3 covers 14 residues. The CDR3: CASSVVGDKGKLFF. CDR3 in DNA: TGTGCCAGCAGCGTAGTAGGGGACAAGGGAAAACTGTTTTTT.